This T cell receptor beta chain originates from a study of blood T cell repertoires in COVID-19. Overall study context: Sources were T cells, B-cell-depleted T cells, or PBMCs; the material itself was cDNA or gDNA.

In germline, CDR1 is SGHTA, CDR2 FQGNSA. The CDR3 spans 13 residues. Trimming shortened V by 2 bases and J by 3 bases, and 7 bases separated the two germline ends. In the authors' workflow: From reference gene primer amplification, estimates of nucleated cell counts were derived. The table came from immunoSEQ multiplex PCR; TCRdb's copy has only in-frame clones and leaves some out. The V and J calls and the clone size are those of that table, but D and trimming were determined from the DNA. The sample lists 250,000 or so clones; roughly nine tenths were seen once. The sequence was collected from a woman in her thirties or forties who had recovered from COVID-19. The specimen sequenced was peripheral blood. The chain recombines TRBV7-2 with TRBJ1-1; no definite D call. In DNA form, the CDR3 reads TGTGCCAGCAGCTTATATACATACACTGAAGCTTTCTTT. It translates to CASSLYTYTEAFF.